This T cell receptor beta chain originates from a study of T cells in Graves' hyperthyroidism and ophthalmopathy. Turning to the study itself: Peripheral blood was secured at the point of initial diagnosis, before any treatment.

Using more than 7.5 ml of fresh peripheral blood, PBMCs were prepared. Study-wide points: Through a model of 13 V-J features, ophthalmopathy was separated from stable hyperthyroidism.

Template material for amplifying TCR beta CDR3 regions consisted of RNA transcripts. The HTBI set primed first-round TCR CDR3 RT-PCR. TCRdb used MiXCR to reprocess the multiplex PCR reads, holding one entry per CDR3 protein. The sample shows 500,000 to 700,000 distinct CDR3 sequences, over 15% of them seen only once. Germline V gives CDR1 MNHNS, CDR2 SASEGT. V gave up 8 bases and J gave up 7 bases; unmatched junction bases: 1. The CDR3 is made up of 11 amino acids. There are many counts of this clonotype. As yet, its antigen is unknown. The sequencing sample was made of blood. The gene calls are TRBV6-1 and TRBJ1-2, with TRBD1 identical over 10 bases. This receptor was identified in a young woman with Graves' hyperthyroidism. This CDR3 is CASGTGVGYTF. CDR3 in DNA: TGTGCCAGCGGGACAGGGGTTGGCTACACCTTC.